This T cell receptor beta chain was sequenced in a study of cytomegalovirus exposure and HLA in healthy donors. Germline V lookup: CDR1 MGHRA, CDR2 YSYEKL. This CDR3 is 14 amino acids long. The V gene lost 0 bases and the J gene lost 0 bases, with 5 bases spanning the gap. In this sample, this clone turned up a few times. PCR was performed using 60 Vbeta and 13 Jbeta primers. Data came from immunoSEQ multiplex PCR; TCRdb stores just in-frame clones and leaves some out. The sample carries 85,000 to 100,000 clones, over 70% recorded once. The rearrangement joins TRBV4-1 to TRBJ1-1; D is uncertain. Sequenced: PBMCs. The receptor was isolated from a man aged 45-65 years in good health and CMV-seropositive. The CDR3 region is CASSQDFMNTEAFF. The CDR3 DNA reads TGCGCCAGCAGCCAAGACTTTATGAACACTGAAGCTTTCTTT.